This is a list of T cell receptor beta chains from one sample in a study. TCRdb re-analysed the RT-PCR reads in MiXCR, keeping a single row per CDR3 protein. The repertoire holds hundreds of thousands of distinct CDR3 sequences, with about 14% as singletons. Source material: memory CD4+ T cells from blood. Receptor source: a female donor in good health, serving as a healthy control. Each CDR3 is given with its conserved first and last residue. D genes are given only for firm matches. For some rows the clone size is stated as once, few or many, or as a class when expanded; others skip it.

CDR3aa	CDR3nt	d_gene	v_gene	j_gene	abundance
CSARDPTGVTEAFF	TGCAGTGCTAGAGATCCCACAGGGGTAACTGAAGCTTTCTTT	TRBD1	TRBV20-1	TRBJ1-1	many
CASTGQGRTEAFF	TGTGCCAGCACCGGACAGGGGAGGACTGAAGCTTTCTTT	TRBD1	TRBV5-6	TRBJ1-1	-
CASSPREGRTDTQYF	TGTGCCAGCAGCCCGAGGGAGGGCCGAACAGATACGCAGTATTTT	TRBD2	TRBV9	TRBJ2-3	-
CASSSPRQRGTYEQYF	TGTGCCAGCAGTTCGCCTCGCCAGCGGGGTACCTACGAGCAGTACTTC	TRBD2	TRBV27	TRBJ2-7	many
CASSVSAGRDEQFF	TGTGCCAGCAGCGTATCCGCGGGGAGGGATGAGCAGTTCTTC	TRBD2	TRBV9	TRBJ2-1	-
CSARGDSQPQHF	TGCAGTGCTAGGGGGGATAGTCAGCCCCAGCATTTT	-	TRBV20-1	TRBJ1-5	-
CASSLGMGDGYGYTF	TGTGCCAGCAGCTTAGGAATGGGGGACGGCTATGGCTACACCTTC	-	TRBV7-2	TRBJ1-2	many
CASSYWSGATEAFF	TGTGCCAGCAGTTACTGGTCAGGGGCCACTGAAGCTTTCTTT	-	TRBV6-5	TRBJ1-1	-
CASGLLAGRTDTQYF	TGTGCCTCAGGCCTCCTAGCGGGGCGCACAGATACGCAGTATTTT	TRBD2	TRBV27	TRBJ2-3	many
CASSPPRDLGAKNIQYF	TGTGCCAGCAGCCCGCCCAGGGACCTAGGGGCCAAAAACATTCAGTACTTC	-	TRBV3-1	TRBJ2-4	-
CSLTRGYEQYF	TGCAGTCTGACTCGGGGATACGAGCAGTACTTC	-	TRBV20-1	TRBJ2-7	many
CSAIDPGGPNQPQHF	TGCAGTGCCATCGACCCCGGGGGGCCAAATCAGCCCCAGCATTTT	-	TRBV20-1	TRBJ1-5	-
CASSLGRRTGEEDGYTF	TGCGCCAGCAGCTTGGGACGGAGGACAGGGGAGGAAGATGGCTACACCTTC	TRBD1	TRBV5-1	TRBJ1-2	-
CASSGQGRLSGNTIYF	TGTGCCAGCAGTGGGCAGGGACGGCTCTCTGGAAACACCATATATTTT	-	TRBV6-5	TRBJ1-3	many
CSARDTSGNNEQYF	TGCAGTGCTAGAGATACTAGCGGGAACAACGAGCAGTACTTC	TRBD2	TRBV20-1	TRBJ2-7	-
CASSLGQGAIQPQHF	TGTGCCAGCAGCTTAGGACAGGGGGCCATTCAGCCCCAGCATTTT	TRBD1	TRBV7-2	TRBJ1-5	-
CASTQTTSSDTQYF	TGTGCCAGCACTCAAACCACTAGTTCAGATACGCAGTATTTT	-	TRBV11-2	TRBJ2-3	-
CSARSLGRGHDTGELFF	TGCAGTGCTAGGAGTCTTGGCAGGGGGCACGACACCGGGGAGCTGTTTTTT	TRBD1	TRBV20-1	TRBJ2-2	-
CSASQPGVQPQHF	TGCAGTGCTTCACAGCCGGGGGTTCAGCCCCAGCATTTT	-	TRBV20-1	TRBJ1-5	-
CASRKGLAGYEQFF	TGTGCCAGCAGGAAGGGACTAGCGGGATATGAGCAGTTCTTC	TRBD2	TRBV6-2/TRBV6-3	TRBJ2-1	few
CSVDGEGVAGELFF	TGCAGCGTTGACGGGGAGGGGGTGGCCGGGGAGCTGTTTTTT	-	TRBV29-1	TRBJ2-2	many
CASSWGASGRALRSYEQYF	TGCGCCAGCAGCTGGGGGGCAAGCGGGAGGGCCCTCAGGTCCTACGAGCAGTACTTC	TRBD2	TRBV5-1	TRBJ2-7	few
CASSYPGTNYEQYF	TGTGCCAGCAGTTACCCGGGAACTAACTACGAGCAGTACTTC	-	TRBV6-5	TRBJ2-7	-
CSASASFTGGDGYTF	TGCAGTGCTAGTGCGTCGTTTACAGGAGGCGATGGCTACACCTTC	-	TRBV20-1	TRBJ1-2	many
CASSFEGMVTEAFF	TGCGCCAGCAGCTTCGAGGGCATGGTCACTGAAGCTTTCTTT	-	TRBV5-1	TRBJ1-1	few
CSARARGTEAFF	TGCAGTGCCCGTGCGCGAGGAACTGAAGCTTTCTTT	-	TRBV20-1	TRBJ1-1	many
CASSGDRGNTIYF	TGTGCCAGCAGTGGTGACAGGGGAAACACCATATATTTT	-	TRBV6-1	TRBJ1-3	few
CSARSWTGGYNEQFF	TGCAGTGCGAGAAGTTGGACAGGGGGTTACAATGAGCAGTTCTTC	TRBD1	TRBV20-1	TRBJ2-1	-
CATSRPRVQGGGYTF	TGTGCCACCAGCAGACCAAGGGTCCAGGGGGGTGGCTACACCTTC	TRBD1	TRBV15	TRBJ1-2	few
CASSFIGTGSYEQYF	TGTGCCAGCAGTTTCATCGGGACAGGGTCCTACGAGCAGTACTTC	TRBD1	TRBV28	TRBJ2-7	-
CASSLEQAEETQYF	TGTGCCAGCAGCTTGGAACAGGCTGAAGAGACCCAGTACTTC	-	TRBV7-2	TRBJ2-5	-
CSATSRQLGAFF	TGCAGTGCAACCTCCCGACAGCTCGGGGCTTTCTTT	-	TRBV20-1	TRBJ1-1	many
CASQQGGKQFF	TGTGCCAGCCAACAGGGGGGGAAGCAGTTCTTC	-	TRBV12-3/TRBV12-4	TRBJ2-1	many
CASSPVGTNEKLFF	TGTGCCAGCAGCCCAGTGGGGACTAATGAAAAACTGTTTTTT	-	TRBV9	TRBJ1-4	few
CASRVPQGGEQFF	TGCGCCAGCAGAGTCCCCCAGGGCGGTGAGCAGTTCTTC	-	TRBV4-1	TRBJ2-1	few
CASSLANWAKPISYEQYF	TGTGCCAGCAGCTTAGCGAATTGGGCTAAACCTATCTCCTACGAGCAGTACTTC	-	TRBV7-9	TRBJ2-7	few
CASSPGLGSHEQFF	TGCGCCAGCAGCCCGGGCTTAGGAAGCCATGAGCAGTTCTTC	-	TRBV5-1	TRBJ2-1	-
CSASDSRGDGYTF	TGCAGTGCATCGGACAGCCGTGGGGATGGCTACACCTTC	-	TRBV20-1	TRBJ1-2	many
CASSLGQPTTYEQYF	TGTGCCAGCAGTTTAGGCCAGCCCACCACCTACGAGCAGTACTTC	-	TRBV6-6	TRBJ2-7	once
CASSLWGQGSPLHF	TGTGCCAGCAGTTTATGGGGGCAGGGTTCACCCCTCCACTTT	-	TRBV28	TRBJ1-6	-
CSARPGTYGYTF	TGCAGTGCTAGACCAGGAACCTATGGCTACACCTTC	-	TRBV20-1	TRBJ1-2	many
CSVDVGSGEPQHF	TGCAGCGTTGACGTCGGGAGCGGTGAGCCCCAGCATTTT	-	TRBV29-1	TRBJ1-5	many
CSAKPPSRGPYTEAFF	TGCAGTGCTAAACCCCCGAGTAGGGGGCCTTACACTGAAGCTTTCTTT	TRBD1	TRBV20-1	TRBJ1-1	few
CSGVGGGETQYF	TGCAGTGGTGTGGGAGGCGGAGAGACCCAGTACTTC	-	TRBV20-1	TRBJ2-5	-
CSIGLEQSTDTQYF	TGCAGCATTGGACTTGAACAGAGCACAGATACGCAGTATTTT	-	TRBV29-1	TRBJ2-3	few
CSASVRDTQYF	TGCAGTGCTAGCGTCAGGGATACGCAGTATTTT	-	TRBV20-1	TRBJ2-3	few
CSVESWGQDYGYTF	TGCAGCGTTGAGTCGTGGGGGCAGGACTATGGCTACACCTTC	-	TRBV29-1	TRBJ1-2	few
CASNSWTSGTDTQYF	TGTGCCAGCAACTCTTGGACTAGCGGCACAGATACGCAGTATTTT	TRBD2	TRBV12-3/TRBV12-4	TRBJ2-3	-
CATSRDLATDTQYF	TGTGCCACCAGCAGAGATCTTGCCACAGATACGCAGTATTTT	-	TRBV15	TRBJ2-3	-
CASGLDTDTQYF	TGTGCCAGCGGACTAGACACAGATACGCAGTATTTT	TRBD2	TRBV7-3	TRBJ2-3	many
CAYRGAAETQYF	TGTGCTTATAGGGGCGCAGCAGAGACCCAGTACTTC	-	TRBV7-3	TRBJ2-5	-
CASSSPAGGSNEQYF	TGTGCCAGCAGTTCACCCGCAGGGGGATCTAACGAGCAGTACTTC	TRBD1	TRBV6-6	TRBJ2-7	many
CASSQQKNTEAFF	TGTGCCAGCAGTCAACAGAAGAACACTGAAGCTTTCTTT	-	TRBV12-3/TRBV12-4	TRBJ1-1	-
CASRPPGTDTQYF	TGTGCCAGCCGCCCCCCGGGGACAGATACGCAGTATTTT	-	TRBV7-2	TRBJ2-3	many
CASSLSGLEAFF	TGCGCCAGCAGCCTTTCGGGATTAGAAGCTTTCTTT	-	TRBV5-1	TRBJ1-1	-